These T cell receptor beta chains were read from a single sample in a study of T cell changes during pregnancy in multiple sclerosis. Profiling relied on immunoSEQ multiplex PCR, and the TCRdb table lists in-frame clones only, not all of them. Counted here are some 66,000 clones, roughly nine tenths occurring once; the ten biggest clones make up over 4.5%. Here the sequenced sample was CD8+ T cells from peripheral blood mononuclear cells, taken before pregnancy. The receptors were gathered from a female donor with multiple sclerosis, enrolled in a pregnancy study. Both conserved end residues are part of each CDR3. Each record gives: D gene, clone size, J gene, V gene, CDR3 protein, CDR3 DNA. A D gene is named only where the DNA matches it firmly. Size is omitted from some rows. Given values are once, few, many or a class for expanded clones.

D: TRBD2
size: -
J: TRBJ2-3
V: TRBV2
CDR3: CASSLFGTTSGTDTQYF
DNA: TGTGCCAGCAGTCTCTTCGGGACTACCTCCGGCACAGATACGCAGTATTTT

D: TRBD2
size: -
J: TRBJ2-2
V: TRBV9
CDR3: CASSVRTSGGPETGELFF
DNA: TGTGCCAGCAGCGTAAGAACTAGCGGGGGCCCCGAGACCGGGGAGCTGTTTTTT

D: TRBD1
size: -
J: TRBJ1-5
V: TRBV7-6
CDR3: CASSPGQGVMPQHF
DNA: TGTGCCAGCAGCCCGGGACAGGGGGTGATGCCCCAGCATTTT

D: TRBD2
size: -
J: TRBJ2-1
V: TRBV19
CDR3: CASSETSGLGHEQFF
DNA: TGTGCCAGTAGTGAGACTAGCGGGCTAGGCCATGAGCAGTTCTTC

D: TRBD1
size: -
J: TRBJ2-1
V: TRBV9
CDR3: CASSGPQRQGETDEQFF
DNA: TGTGCCAGCAGCGGGCCCCAGAGACAGGGGGAAACTGATGAGCAGTTCTTC

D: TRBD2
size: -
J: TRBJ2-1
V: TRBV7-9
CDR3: CASSLGGGGAYNEQFF
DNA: TGTGCCAGCAGCTTAGGGGGCGGGGGGGCCTACAATGAGCAGTTCTTC

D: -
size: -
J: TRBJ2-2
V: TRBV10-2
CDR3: CASSGTSPGTGELFF
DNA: TGCGCCAGCAGTGGAACATCCCCGGGGACCGGGGAGCTGTTTTTT

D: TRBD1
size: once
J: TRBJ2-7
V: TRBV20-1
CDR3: CSAPTGLEQYF
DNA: TGCAGTGCCCCGACAGGGCTCGAGCAGTACTTC

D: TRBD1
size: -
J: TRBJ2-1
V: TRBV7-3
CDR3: CASSLDRGGNNEQFF
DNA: TGTGCCAGCAGCCTCGACAGGGGGGGTAACAATGAGCAGTTCTTC

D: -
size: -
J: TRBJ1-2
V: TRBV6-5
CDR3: CASSTSSYGYTF
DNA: TGTGCCAGCAGCACAAGTTCTTATGGCTACACCTTC

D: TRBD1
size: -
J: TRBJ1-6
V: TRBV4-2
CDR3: CASSQSGTGSYNSPLHF
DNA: TGTGCCAGCAGCCAATCAGGGACAGGGTCCTATAATTCACCCCTCCACTTT

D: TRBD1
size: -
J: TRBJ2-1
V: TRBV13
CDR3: CASSSTGVGHNEQFF
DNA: TGTGCCAGCAGCTCGACAGGGGTTGGTCACAATGAGCAGTTCTTC

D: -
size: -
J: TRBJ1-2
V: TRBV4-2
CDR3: CASSLQGYYTF
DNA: TGTGCCAGCAGCTTGCAGGGATATTACACCTTC

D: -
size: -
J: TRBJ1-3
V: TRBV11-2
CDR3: CASSLGGSGNTIYF
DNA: TGTGCCAGCAGCTTAGGAGGGAGTGGAAACACCATATATTTT

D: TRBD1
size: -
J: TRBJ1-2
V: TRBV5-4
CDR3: CASSSGQGGDYTF
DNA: TGTGCCAGCAGCTCGGGACAGGGGGGAGATTACACCTTC

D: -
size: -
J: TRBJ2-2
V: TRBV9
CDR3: CASSGGYRAGELFF
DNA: TGTGCCAGCAGCGGGGGCTACCGGGCCGGGGAGCTGTTTTTT

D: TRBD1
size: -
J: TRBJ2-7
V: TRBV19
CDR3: CASSTGVEQYF
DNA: TGTGCCAGTAGCACAGGGGTCGAGCAGTACTTC

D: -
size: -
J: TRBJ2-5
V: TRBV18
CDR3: CASSPGGPETQYF
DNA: TGTGCCAGCTCCCCGGGGGGCCCAGAGACCCAGTACTTC

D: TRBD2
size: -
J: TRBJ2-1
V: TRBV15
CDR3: CATSSRGGPSYNEQFF
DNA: TGTGCCACCAGCAGTCGCGGGGGGCCCTCCTACAATGAGCAGTTCTTC

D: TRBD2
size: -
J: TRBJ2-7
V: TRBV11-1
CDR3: CASSTRLAGKTYEQYF
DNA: TGTGCCAGCAGCACGAGACTAGCGGGGAAAACCTACGAGCAGTACTTC

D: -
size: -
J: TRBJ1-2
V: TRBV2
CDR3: CASRPRGNYGYTF
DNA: TGTGCCAGCAGACCCCGAGGCAACTATGGCTACACCTTC

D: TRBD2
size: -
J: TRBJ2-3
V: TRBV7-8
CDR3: CASSLGVSGRGGVSDTQYF
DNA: TGTGCCAGCAGCTTAGGGGTTAGTGGGCGCGGGGGGGTATCAGATACGCAGTATTTT

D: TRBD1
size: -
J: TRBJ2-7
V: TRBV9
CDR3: CASSPSGDRGGYEQYF
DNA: TGTGCCAGCAGCCCTAGTGGGGACAGGGGAGGCTACGAGCAGTACTTC

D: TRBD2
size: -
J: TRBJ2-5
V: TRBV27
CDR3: CASSLAGGQETQYF
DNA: TGTGCCAGCAGTTTGGCGGGGGGCCAAGAGACCCAGTACTTC

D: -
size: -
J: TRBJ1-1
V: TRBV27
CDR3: CASSDGSSGGRVAFF
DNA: TGTGCCAGCAGTGACGGGTCATCAGGAGGAAGGGTCGCTTTCTTT

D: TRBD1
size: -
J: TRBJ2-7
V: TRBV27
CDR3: CASRTGMEQYF
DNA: TGTGCCAGCAGGACAGGGATGGAGCAGTACTTC

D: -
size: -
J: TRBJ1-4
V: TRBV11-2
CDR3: CASSFGEKLFF
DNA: TGTGCCAGCAGCTTTGGCGAAAAACTGTTTTTT

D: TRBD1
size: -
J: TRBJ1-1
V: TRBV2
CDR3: CASSLNTGEPNTEAFF
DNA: TGTGCCAGCAGTTTGAACACAGGGGAACCGAACACTGAAGCTTTCTTT

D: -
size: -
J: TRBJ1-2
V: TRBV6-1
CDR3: CASRPRLGHGYTF
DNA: TGTGCCAGCAGGCCACGACTAGGCCATGGCTACACCTTC

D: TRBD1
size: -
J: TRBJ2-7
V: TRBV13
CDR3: CASSLNDRGQGYYEQYF
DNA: TGTGCCAGCAGCTTAAACGACCGGGGACAGGGGTACTACGAGCAGTACTTC

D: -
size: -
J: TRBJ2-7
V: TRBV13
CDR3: CASSNENEQYF
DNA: TGTGCCAGCAGTAATGAGAACGAGCAGTACTTC

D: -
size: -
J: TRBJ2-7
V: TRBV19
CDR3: CASTLTPGAYEQYF
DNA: TGTGCCAGTACCCTTACCCCGGGAGCGTACGAGCAGTACTTC

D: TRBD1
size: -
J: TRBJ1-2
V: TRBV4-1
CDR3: CASSQDRGQPKTF
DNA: TGCGCCAGCAGCCAAGATAGGGGGCAGCCGAAAACCTTC

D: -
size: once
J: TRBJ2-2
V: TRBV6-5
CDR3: CASSYGGAGTGELFF
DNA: TGTGCCAGCAGTTATGGGGGGGCTGGCACCGGGGAGCTGTTTTTT

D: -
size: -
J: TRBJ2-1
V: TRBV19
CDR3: CASRTSYNEQFF
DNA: TGTGCCAGTAGAACATCGTACAATGAGCAGTTCTTC

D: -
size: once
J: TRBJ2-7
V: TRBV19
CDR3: CASQNRVTGEQYF
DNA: TGTGCCAGCCAGAACAGGGTGACTGGCGAGCAGTACTTC

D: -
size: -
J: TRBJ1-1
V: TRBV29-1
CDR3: CTARGGENTEAFF
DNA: TGCACCGCCCGGGGGGGCGAGAACACTGAAGCTTTCTTT

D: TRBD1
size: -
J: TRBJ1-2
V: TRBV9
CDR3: CTSSHRTGARNYGYTF
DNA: TGTACCAGCAGCCACCGGACAGGGGCGAGGAACTATGGCTACACCTTC

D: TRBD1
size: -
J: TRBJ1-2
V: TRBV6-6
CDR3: CASSPTGDNYGYTF
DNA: TGTGCCAGCAGCCCGACAGGGGATAATTATGGCTACACCTTC

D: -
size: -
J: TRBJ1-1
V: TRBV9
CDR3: CASSKGRGEVGNTEAFF
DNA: TGTGCCAGCAGCAAGGGCCGCGGGGAAGTTGGGAACACTGAAGCTTTCTTT

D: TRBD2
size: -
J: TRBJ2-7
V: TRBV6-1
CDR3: CASSEAPGGSHYEQYF
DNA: TGTGCCAGCAGTGAAGCGCCGGGCGGGAGTCACTACGAGCAGTACTTC

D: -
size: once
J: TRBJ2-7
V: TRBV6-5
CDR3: CASSYMGHYEQYF
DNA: TGTGCCAGCAGTTACATGGGGCACTACGAGCAGTACTTC

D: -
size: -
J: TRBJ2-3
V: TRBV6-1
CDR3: CASSDNTQYF
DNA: TGTGCCAGCAGTGACAATACGCAGTATTTT

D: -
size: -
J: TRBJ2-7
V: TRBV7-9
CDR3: CASTHRDTGFIYEQYF
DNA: TGTGCCAGCACCCACCGGGACACCGGATTTATTTACGAGCAGTACTTC

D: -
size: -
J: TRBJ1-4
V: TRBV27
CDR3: CASSLRRVATNEKLFF
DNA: TGTGCCAGCAGTTTAAGGCGGGTAGCAACTAATGAAAAACTGTTTTTT

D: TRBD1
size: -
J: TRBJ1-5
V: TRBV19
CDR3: CASSPGTGTSNQPQHF
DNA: TGTGCCAGTAGTCCCGGGACAGGGACGAGCAATCAGCCCCAGCATTTT

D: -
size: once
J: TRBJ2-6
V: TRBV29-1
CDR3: CSVAGVRSGANVLTF
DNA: TGCAGCGTGGCAGGGGTGAGGTCTGGGGCCAACGTCCTGACTTTC

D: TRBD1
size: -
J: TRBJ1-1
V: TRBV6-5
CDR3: CASKGTGMNTEAFF
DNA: TGTGCCAGCAAGGGGACAGGGATGAACACTGAAGCTTTCTTT

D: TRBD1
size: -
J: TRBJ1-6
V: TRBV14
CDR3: CASSQDGGTGIQPLHF
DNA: TGTGCCAGCAGCCAAGATGGCGGGACAGGGATACAACCCCTCCACTTT

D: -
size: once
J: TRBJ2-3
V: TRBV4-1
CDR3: CASSQEDLGGPITDTQYF
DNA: TGCGCCAGCAGCCAAGAAGACTTGGGGGGGCCGATCACAGATACGCAGTATTTT

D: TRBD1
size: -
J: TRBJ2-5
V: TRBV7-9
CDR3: CASSSPGTGLETQYF
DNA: TGTGCCAGCAGCTCGCCCGGGACAGGGCTAGAGACCCAGTACTTC

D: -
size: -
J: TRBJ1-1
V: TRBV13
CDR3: CASKGAPGHPLRYTEAFF
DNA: TGTGCCAGCAAAGGTGCCCCGGGACACCCGCTCAGGTACACTGAAGCTTTCTTT

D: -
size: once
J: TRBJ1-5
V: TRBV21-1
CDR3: CASSKSGGQFGQPQHF
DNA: TGTGCCAGCAGCAAATCCGGGGGACAGTTCGGCCAGCCCCAGCATTTT

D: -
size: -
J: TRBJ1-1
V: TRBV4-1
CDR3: CASSSTDLNTEAFF
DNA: TGCGCCAGCAGCTCCACGGACTTGAACACTGAAGCTTTCTTT

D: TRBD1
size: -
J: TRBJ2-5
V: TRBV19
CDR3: CASTPTTGGKTQYF
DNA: TGTGCCAGTACCCCTACTACAGGGGGAAAGACCCAGTACTTC